This entry describes one TCR beta chain. Its target is unknown. This specimen belongs to a study of CD8+CD57+ T cells in acquired aplastic anemia. General study findings and limits: CD8+ Simpson's diversity showed no significant patient-control difference. Patients and controls shared twenty-nine CD8+ CDR3 sequences, highly expressed in patients.

CDR3 and TCR beta VDJ profiling relied on a genomic DNA template. TCRdb re-called the reads with MiXCR, one entry per CDR3 protein. The sample shows 250,000 to 300,000 distinct CDR3 sequences, approximately 56% of them seen only once. The CDR3 spans 14 residues. The V end lost 7 bases, the J end lost 5 bases, and 17 bases lay between the germline ends. Per germline, CDR1 LNHDA and CDR2 SQIVND (reference sequence). The V call is TRBV19, the J call TRBJ2-5, with D possibly being TRBD2 (5 bases). This receptor was taken from a human donor with severe aplastic anemia or a healthy control (not recorded which). Sequenced sample: sorted CD4+, CD8+, or CD8+CD57+ T cells (not recorded which) from PBMCs. The CDR3 region is CASMRVGGGETQYF. In nucleotides, the CDR3 is TGTGCCAGTATGCGGGTCGGAGGTGGGGAGACCCAGTACTTC.